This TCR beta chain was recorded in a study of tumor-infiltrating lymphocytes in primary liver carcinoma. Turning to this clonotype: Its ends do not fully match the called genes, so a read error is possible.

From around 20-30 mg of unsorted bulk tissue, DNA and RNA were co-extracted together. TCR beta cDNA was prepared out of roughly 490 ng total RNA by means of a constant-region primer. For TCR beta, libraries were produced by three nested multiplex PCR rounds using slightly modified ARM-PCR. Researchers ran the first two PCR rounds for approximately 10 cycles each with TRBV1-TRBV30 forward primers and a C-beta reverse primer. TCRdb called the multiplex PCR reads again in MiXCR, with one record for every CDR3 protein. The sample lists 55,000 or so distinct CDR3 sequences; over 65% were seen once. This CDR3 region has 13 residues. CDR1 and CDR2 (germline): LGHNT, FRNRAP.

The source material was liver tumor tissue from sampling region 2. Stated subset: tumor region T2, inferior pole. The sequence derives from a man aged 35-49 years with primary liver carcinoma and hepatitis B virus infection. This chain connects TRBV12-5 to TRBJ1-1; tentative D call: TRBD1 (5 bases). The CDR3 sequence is CTSHGTGNTEAFF. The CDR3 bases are TGTACTAGTCACGGGACGGGGAACACTGAAGCTTTCTTT.